This record covers a single T cell receptor (beta chain). Bulk and single-cell libraries used iRepertoire multiplex PCR with TCR subtype-specific primers. From its re-call of the multiplex PCR reads, TCRdb lists each CDR3 protein once, without DNA. The sample yields just over 20,000 distinct CDR3 sequences, of which the top ten take up roughly 7.7%. Sequenced patients had Stevens-Johnson syndrome or toxic epidermal necrolysis caused by carbamazepine. These data belong to a study of T cells in severe cutaneous drug reactions. CDR1 is SGHTA, CDR2 FQGNSA, per germline. CDR3 size: 15 residues. The chain links TRBV7-2 to TRBJ1-5; TCRdb's assignment of TRBD1 cannot be checked, as there is no DNA. This receptor was obtained from a human donor with toxic epidermal necrolysis, a severe cutaneous drug reaction. The material sequenced was PBMCs. The CDR3 spells CASSWRTGNNQPQHF.